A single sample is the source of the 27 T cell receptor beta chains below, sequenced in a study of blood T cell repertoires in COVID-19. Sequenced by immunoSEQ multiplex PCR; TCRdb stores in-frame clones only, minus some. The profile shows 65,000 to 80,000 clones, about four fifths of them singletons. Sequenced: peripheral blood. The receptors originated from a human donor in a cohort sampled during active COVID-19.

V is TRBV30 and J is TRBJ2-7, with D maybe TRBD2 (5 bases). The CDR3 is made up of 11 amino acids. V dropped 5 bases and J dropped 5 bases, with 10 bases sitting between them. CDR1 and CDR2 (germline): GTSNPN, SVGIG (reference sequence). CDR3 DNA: TGTGCCTGGGGTAGCGCCAACGAGCAGTACTTC. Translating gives CAWGSANEQYF.

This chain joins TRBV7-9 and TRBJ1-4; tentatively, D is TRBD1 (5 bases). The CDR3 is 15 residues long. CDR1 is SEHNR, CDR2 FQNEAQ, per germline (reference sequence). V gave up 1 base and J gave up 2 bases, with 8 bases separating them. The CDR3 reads CASSLDGATNEKLFF. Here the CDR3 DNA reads TGTGCCAGCAGCTTAGATGGGGCCACTAATGAAAAACTGTTTTTT.

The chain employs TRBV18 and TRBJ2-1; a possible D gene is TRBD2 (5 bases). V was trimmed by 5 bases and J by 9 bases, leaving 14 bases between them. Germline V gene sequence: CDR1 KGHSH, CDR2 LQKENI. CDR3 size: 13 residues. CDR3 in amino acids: CASSNTRDGEQFF. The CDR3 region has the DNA TGTGCCAGCTCAAATACTAGAGATGGTGAGCAGTTCTTC.

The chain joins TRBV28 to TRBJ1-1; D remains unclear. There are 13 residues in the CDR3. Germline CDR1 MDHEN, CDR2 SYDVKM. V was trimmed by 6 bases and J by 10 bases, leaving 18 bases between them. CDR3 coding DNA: TGTGCCAGCAGCGTCGGTAGGGAGTTTGGAGCTTTCTTT. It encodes CASSVGREFGAFF.

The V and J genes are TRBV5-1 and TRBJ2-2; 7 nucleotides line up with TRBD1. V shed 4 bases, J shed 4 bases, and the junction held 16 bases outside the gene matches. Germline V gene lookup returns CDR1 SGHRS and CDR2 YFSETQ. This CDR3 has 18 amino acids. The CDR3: CASSIFTRGPGGTGELFF. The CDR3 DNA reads TGCGCCAGCAGCATTTTCACTAGGGGGCCAGGGGGCACCGGGGAGCTGTTTTTT.

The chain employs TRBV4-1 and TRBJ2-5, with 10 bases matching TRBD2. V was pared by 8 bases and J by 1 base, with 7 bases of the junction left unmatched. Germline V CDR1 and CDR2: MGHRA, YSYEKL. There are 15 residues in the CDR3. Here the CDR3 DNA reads TGCGCCAGCCGAAAAGCGGGGGGGATCCAAGAGACCCAGTACTTC. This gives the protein CASRKAGGIQETQYF.

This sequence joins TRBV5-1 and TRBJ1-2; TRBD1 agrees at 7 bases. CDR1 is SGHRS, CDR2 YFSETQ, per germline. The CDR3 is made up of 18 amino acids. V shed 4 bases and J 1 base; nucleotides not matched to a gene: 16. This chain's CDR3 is CASSALYLRDRSNYGYTF. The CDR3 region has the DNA TGCGCCAGCAGCGCCTTATACCTCCGGGACAGAAGTAACTATGGCTACACCTTC.

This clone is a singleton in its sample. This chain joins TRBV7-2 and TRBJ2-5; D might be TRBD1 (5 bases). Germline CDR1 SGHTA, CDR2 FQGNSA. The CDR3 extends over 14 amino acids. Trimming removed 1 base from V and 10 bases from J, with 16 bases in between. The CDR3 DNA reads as TGTGCCAGCAGCTTAGAGGGCGCCCACAGGAACCAGTACTTC. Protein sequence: CASSLEGAHRNQYF.

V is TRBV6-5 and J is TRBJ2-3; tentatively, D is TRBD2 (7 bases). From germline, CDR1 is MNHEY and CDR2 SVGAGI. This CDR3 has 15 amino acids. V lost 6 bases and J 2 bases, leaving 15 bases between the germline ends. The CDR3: CASRLGGGYTDTQYF. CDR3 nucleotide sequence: TGTGCCAGCAGACTCGGCGGGGGCTACACAGATACGCAGTATTTT.

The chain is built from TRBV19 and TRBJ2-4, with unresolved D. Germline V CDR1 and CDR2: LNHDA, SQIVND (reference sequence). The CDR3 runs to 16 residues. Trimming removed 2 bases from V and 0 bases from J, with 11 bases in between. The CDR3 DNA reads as TGTGCCAGTAGTATATCTAAACGGTTAGCCAAAAACATTCAGTACTTC. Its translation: CASSISKRLAKNIQYF. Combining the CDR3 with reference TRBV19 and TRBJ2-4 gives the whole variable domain DGGITQSPKYLFRKEGQNVTLSCEQNLNHDAMYWYRQDPGQGLRLIYYSQIVNDFQKGDIAEGYSVSREKKESFPLTVTSAQKNPTAFYLCASSISKRLAKNIQYFGAGTRLSVL.

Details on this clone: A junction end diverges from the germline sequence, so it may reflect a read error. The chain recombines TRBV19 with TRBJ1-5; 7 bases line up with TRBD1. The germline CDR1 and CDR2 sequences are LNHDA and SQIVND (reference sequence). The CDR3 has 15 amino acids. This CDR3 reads CASRIGQVSNQPQHF. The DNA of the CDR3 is TGTGCCAGTAGAATAGGACAGGTGAGCAATCAGCCCCAGCATTTT.

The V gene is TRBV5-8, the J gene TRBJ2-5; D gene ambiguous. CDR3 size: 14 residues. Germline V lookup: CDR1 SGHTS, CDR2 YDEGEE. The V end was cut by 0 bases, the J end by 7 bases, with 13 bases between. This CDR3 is CASSLESGLGTQYF. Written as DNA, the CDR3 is TGTGCCAGCAGCTTGGAGTCCGGTCTAGGGACCCAGTACTTC.

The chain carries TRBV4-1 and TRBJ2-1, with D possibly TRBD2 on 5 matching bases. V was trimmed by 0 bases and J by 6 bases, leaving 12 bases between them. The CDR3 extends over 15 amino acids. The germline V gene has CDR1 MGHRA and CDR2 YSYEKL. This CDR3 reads CASSQDEGFSNEQFF. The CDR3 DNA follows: TGCGCCAGCAGCCAAGACGAGGGCTTTAGCAATGAGCAGTTCTTC.

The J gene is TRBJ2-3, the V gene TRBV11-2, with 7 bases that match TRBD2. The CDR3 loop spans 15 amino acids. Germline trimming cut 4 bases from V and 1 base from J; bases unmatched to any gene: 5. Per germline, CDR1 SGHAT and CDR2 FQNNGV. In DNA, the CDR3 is TGTGCCAGCAGCTCCTGGGGGGGTCGCACAGATACGCAGTATTTT. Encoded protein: CASSSWGGRTDTQYF. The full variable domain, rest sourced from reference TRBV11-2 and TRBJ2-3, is EAGVAQSPRYKIIEKRQSVAFWCNPISGHATLYWYQQILGQGPKLLIQFQNNGVVDDSQLPKDRFSAERLKGVDSTLKIQPAKLEDSAVYLCASSSWGGRTDTQYFGPGTRLTVL.

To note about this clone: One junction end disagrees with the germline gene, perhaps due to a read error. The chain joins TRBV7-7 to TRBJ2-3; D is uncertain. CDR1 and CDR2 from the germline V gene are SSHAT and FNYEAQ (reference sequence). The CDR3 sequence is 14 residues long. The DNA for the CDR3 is TGTGCTAGCAGCCCGACACTTAGCACAGATACGCAGTATTTT. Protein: CASSPTLSTDTQYF. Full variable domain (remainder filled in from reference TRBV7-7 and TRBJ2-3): GAGVSQSPRYKVTKRGQDVTLRCDPISSHATLYWYQQALGQGPEFLTYFNYEAQPDKSGLPSDRFSAERPEGSISTLTIQRTEQRDSAMYRCASSPTLSTDTQYFGPGTRLTVL.

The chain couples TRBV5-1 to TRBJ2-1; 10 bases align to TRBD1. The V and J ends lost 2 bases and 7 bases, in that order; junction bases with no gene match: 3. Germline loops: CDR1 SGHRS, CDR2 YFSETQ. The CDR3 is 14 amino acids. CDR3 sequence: CASSFGQGGNEQFF. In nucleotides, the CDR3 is TGCGCCAGCAGCTTCGGACAGGGGGGTAATGAGCAGTTCTTC.

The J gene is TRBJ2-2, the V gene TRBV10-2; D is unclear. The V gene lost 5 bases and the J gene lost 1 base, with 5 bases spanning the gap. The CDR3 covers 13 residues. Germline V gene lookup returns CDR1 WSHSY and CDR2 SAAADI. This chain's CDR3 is CASSSRNTGELFF. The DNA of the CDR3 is TGCGCCAGCAGTTCCCGGAACACCGGGGAGCTGTTTTTT.

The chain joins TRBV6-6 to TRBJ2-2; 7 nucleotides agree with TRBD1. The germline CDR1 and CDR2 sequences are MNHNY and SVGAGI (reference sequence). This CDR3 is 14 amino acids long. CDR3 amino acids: CATRGQINTGELFF. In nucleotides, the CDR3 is TGTGCTACGAGGGGACAGATAAACACCGGGGAGCTGTTTTTT.

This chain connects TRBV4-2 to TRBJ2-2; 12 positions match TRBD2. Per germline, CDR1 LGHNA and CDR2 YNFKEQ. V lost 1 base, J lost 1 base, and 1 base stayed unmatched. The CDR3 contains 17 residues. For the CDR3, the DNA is TGTGCCAGCAGCCAAGTGACTAGCGGGGGGAACACCGGGGAGCTGTTTTTT. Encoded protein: CASSQVTSGGNTGELFF.

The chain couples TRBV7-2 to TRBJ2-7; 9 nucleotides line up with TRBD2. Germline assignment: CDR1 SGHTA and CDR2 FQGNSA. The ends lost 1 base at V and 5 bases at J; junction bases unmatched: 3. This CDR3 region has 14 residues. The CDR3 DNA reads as TGTGCCAGCAGCTTAGGCGGGGGGGCCGACGAGCAGTACTTC. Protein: CASSLGGGADEQYF.

The CDR3 DNA reads as TGTGCCAGCAGAGGAGGGACTAGGAGCACAGATACGCAGTATTTT. It specifies CASRGGTRSTDTQYF. This chain joins TRBV14 and TRBJ2-3, with 8 bases matching TRBD2. The CDR3 extends over 15 amino acids. Germline V CDR1 and CDR2: SGHDN, FVKESK. V shed 6 bases and J 0 bases; nucleotides not matched to a gene: 5.

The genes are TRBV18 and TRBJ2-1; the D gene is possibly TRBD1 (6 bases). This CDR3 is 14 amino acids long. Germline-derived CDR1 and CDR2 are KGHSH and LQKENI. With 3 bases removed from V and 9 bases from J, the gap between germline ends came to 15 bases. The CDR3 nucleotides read TGTGCCAGCTCACCCAACAACGAAGGGGGTGAGCAGTTCTTC. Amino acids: CASSPNNEGGEQFF.

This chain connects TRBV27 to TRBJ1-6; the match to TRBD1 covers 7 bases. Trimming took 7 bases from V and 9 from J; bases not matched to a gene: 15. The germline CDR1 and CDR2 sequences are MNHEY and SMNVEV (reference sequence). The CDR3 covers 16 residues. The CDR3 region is CASTRDGTVISSPLHF. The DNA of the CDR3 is TGTGCCAGCACCAGAGACGGGACAGTTATTAGTTCACCCCTCCACTTT.

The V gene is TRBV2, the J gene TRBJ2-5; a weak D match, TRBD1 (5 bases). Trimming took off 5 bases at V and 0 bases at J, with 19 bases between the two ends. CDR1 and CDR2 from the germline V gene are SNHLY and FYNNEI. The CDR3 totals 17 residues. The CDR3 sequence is CASSLPSGAGYQETQYF. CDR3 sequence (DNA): TGTGCCAGCAGTCTCCCAAGTGGGGCAGGGTACCAAGAGACCCAGTACTTC.

The DNA for the CDR3 is TGCGCCAGCAGCTCAGGACTAGCGGTAGATACGCAGTATTTT. Translated: CASSSGLAVDTQYF. The chain couples TRBV5-1 to TRBJ2-3; 10 bases agree with TRBD2. The CDR3 is made up of 14 amino acids. Losses at the gene ends were 3 bases for V and 5 bases for J; bases not matched to a gene: 3. Germline CDR1 is SGHRS and CDR2 is YFSETQ.

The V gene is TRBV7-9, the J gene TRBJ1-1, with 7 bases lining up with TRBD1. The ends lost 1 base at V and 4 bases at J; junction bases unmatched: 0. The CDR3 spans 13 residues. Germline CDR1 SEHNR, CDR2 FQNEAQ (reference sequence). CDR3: CASSLGDSTEAFF. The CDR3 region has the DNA TGTGCCAGCAGCTTAGGGGACAGCACTGAAGCTTTCTTT.

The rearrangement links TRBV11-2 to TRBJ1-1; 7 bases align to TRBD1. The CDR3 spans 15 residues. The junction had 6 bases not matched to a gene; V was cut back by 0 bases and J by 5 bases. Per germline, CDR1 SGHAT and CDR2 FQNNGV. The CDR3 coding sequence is TGTGCCAGCAGCTTAGACACAGGGGTTAGAACTGAAGCTTTCTTT. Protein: CASSLDTGVRTEAFF.